This note documents a single T cell receptor (beta chain) sequence. Assay used: immunoSEQ multiplex PCR; TCRdb lists only in-frame clones, some missing. Of just under 75,000 clones detected, more than 85% appear once; the ten largest clones hold around 0.46%. This sample is drawn from a study of OX40 agonist ivuxolimab in advanced cancers. Germline lookup yields CDR1 MGHDK and CDR2 SYGVNS. V was clipped by 3 bases and J by 7 bases, with 13 bases between them. This CDR3 spans 14 amino acids. The sequencing here drew on CD4+ or CD8+ T cells sorted from blood, taken in a trial of the OX40 agonist ivuxolimab. The origin of this receptor is an adult with an advanced solid tumor such as melanoma, head and neck, liver or kidney cancer. The chain combines TRBV25-1 with TRBJ2-1; D is unclear. The CDR3 nucleotides read TGTGCCAGCAGTGACTTACCCCCCCGTAATGAGCAGTTCTTC. Protein product: CASSDLPPRNEQFF.